This paragraph reports one T cell receptor (beta chain). TCRdb's copy holds only in-frame clones and misses some; the assay was immunoSEQ multiplex PCR. The sample holds about 140,000 clones, about 84% seen once. This record comes from a study of blood T cell repertoires in COVID-19. For the study at large: Sources were T cells, B-cell-depleted T cells, or PBMCs; the material itself was cDNA or gDNA.

Germline lookup yields CDR1 LGHNA and CDR2 YSLEER. With V trimmed by 4 bases and J by 3 bases, 2 bases remained unmatched. There are 15 residues in the CDR3. This chain connects TRBV4-3 to TRBJ2-1, with 11 positions matching TRBD2. This receptor was identified in a human donor in a cohort sampled during active COVID-19. Sequenced sample: peripheral blood. Written as DNA, the CDR3 is TGCGCCAGCAGCCCGGGACTAGCGGACTACAATGAGCAGTTCTTC. This translates into CASSPGLADYNEQFF.